This is a list of T cell receptor beta chains from one sample in a study of CD8+CD57+ T cells in acquired aplastic anemia. TCRdb re-derived calls from the reads in MiXCR, one entry per CDR3 protein. The sample shows around 190,000 distinct CDR3 sequences, less than 50% of them seen only once. The sample consisted of sorted CD4+, CD8+, or CD8+CD57+ T cells (not recorded which) from PBMCs. The receptors come from a human donor with aplastic anemia. Both conserved end residues are part of each CDR3. A D gene is named only where the DNA matches it firmly. The size of a clone is reported for some rows only, either as once, few or many, or as a class for expanded clones.

J: TRBJ2-6
size: .
D: .
V: TRBV29-1
DNA: TGCAGCGTTGAAGTTACAGCAGGGGAAATTGCTGGGGCCAACGTCCTGACTTTC
CDR3: CSVEVTAGEIAGANVLTF

J: TRBJ1-6
size: few
D: TRBD1
V: TRBV5-1
DNA: TGCGCCAGCAGCGCAAGACAGGGATCGAGTTCACCCCTCCACTTT
CDR3: CASSARQGSSSPLHF

J: TRBJ2-6
size: few
D: .
V: TRBV14
DNA: TGTGCCAGCAGCCCAACAGGGTGGGCCAACGTCCTGACTTTC
CDR3: CASSPTGWANVLTF

J: TRBJ1-1
size: few
D: .
V: TRBV29-1
DNA: TGCAGCGTTGAACTGGGGCTAGGAGCTTTCTTT
CDR3: CSVELGLGAFF

J: TRBJ2-1
size: .
D: TRBD2
V: TRBV25-1
DNA: TGTGCCAGCAGTTCCCAGACTAGCGGGGGGGCGTACAATGAGCAGTTCTTC
CDR3: CASSSQTSGGAYNEQFF

J: TRBJ1-2
size: .
D: TRBD1
V: TRBV29-1
DNA: TGCAGCGTCGAGGACAGGCCCTTCTATGGCTACACCTTC
CDR3: CSVEDRPFYGYTF

J: TRBJ2-1
size: .
D: TRBD2
V: TRBV20-1
DNA: TGCAGTGCTCCCTACCCTGGGACTAGCGGGAGAAATGAGCAGTTCTTC
CDR3: CSAPYPGTSGRNEQFF

J: TRBJ2-1
size: .
D: .
V: TRBV24-1
DNA: TGTGCCACCAGTGACCTCAGCGTGCGCGGCGACAATGAGCAGTTCTTC
CDR3: CATSDLSVRGDNEQFF

J: TRBJ2-1
size: many
D: .
V: TRBV2
DNA: TGTGCCAGCTCCCTTTGGGTACCAAACAATGAGCAGTTCTTC
CDR3: CASSLWVPNNEQFF

J: TRBJ2-7
size: once
D: TRBD1
V: TRBV20-1
DNA: TGCAGTGCTAGGGGGCAGGGGGCGTACGAGCAGTACTTC
CDR3: CSARGQGAYEQYF

J: TRBJ1-1
size: once
D: .
V: TRBV19
DNA: TGTGCCAGTAGTATATCGGCAGGGCCTGGGGCTTTCTTT
CDR3: CASSISAGPGAFF

J: TRBJ2-2
size: .
D: .
V: TRBV5-1
DNA: TGCGCCAGCAGCTTGGCTGAGAACATATACACCGGGGAGCTGTTTTTT
CDR3: CASSLAENIYTGELFF

J: TRBJ1-1
size: many
D: .
V: TRBV9
DNA: TGTGCCAGCAGCGGGTCAGGGGACGGAGCCTTGAACACTGAAGCTTTCTTT
CDR3: CASSGSGDGALNTEAFF

J: TRBJ1-5
size: .
D: .
V: TRBV6-1
DNA: TGTGCCAGCAGTCCGGTGGCGGCTCCCCAGCATTTT
CDR3: CASSPVAAPQHF

J: TRBJ1-6
size: once
D: TRBD1
V: TRBV7-8
DNA: TGTGCCAGCAGCTTAGCCCGGACAGGGGATTCACCCCTCCACTTT
CDR3: CASSLARTGDSPLHF

J: TRBJ2-5
size: few
D: .
V: TRBV29-1
DNA: TGCAGCGTTGAAGAAGTGGGGGGGGGACAGCAGCACTTC
CDR3: CSVEEVGGGQQHF

J: TRBJ2-7
size: .
D: .
V: TRBV7-8
DNA: TGTGCCAGCAGCTTAGTAACCGCCGCCGGAGAGCAGTACTTC
CDR3: CASSLVTAAGEQYF

J: TRBJ2-5
size: .
D: .
V: TRBV19
DNA: TGTGCCAGTAGTATTGGGACCACAATCCGAGAGACCCAGTACTTC
CDR3: CASSIGTTIRETQYF

J: TRBJ2-7
size: many
D: TRBD1
V: TRBV28
DNA: TGTGCCAGCAGAGTCGACAGGGGGCGTAACGAGCAGTACTTC
CDR3: CASRVDRGRNEQYF

J: TRBJ1-6
size: .
D: TRBD1
V: TRBV11-3
DNA: TGTGCCAGCAGCTTAGAGACAGGGGGTAATTCACCCCTCCACTTT
CDR3: CASSLETGGNSPLHF

J: TRBJ2-4
size: .
D: TRBD2
V: TRBV15
DNA: TGTGCCACCAGCAGAGATGTCACCAGCGGGGGGGTTCTTCAGTACTTC
CDR3: CATSRDVTSGGVLQYF

J: TRBJ2-7
size: many
D: .
V: TRBV7-2
DNA: TGTGCCAGCAGCCGCACCTCCACTTACGAGCAGTACTTC
CDR3: CASSRTSTYEQYF

J: TRBJ1-6
size: many
D: TRBD1
V: TRBV6-1
DNA: TGTGCCAGCAGCGGACAGGGGGATAATTCACCCCTCCACTTT
CDR3: CASSGQGDNSPLHF

J: TRBJ1-1
size: few
D: .
V: TRBV12-5
DNA: TGTGCTAGTGGTTTGGTACGGGTACAGGAAATCGTCGGAAACACTGAAGCTTTCTTT
CDR3: CASGLVRVQEIVGNTEAFF

J: TRBJ2-5
size: many
D: .
V: TRBV9
DNA: TGTGCCAGCAGCAGAGACCCAGGGAAACAAGAGACCCAGTACTTC
CDR3: CASSRDPGKQETQYF

J: TRBJ1-5
size: many
D: .
V: TRBV4-1
DNA: TGCGCCAGCAGCCAAGATTCTGGGGGGCAGCCGCCCCAGCATTTT
CDR3: CASSQDSGGQPPQHF

J: TRBJ1-2
size: once
D: .
V: TRBV29-1
DNA: TGCAGCGTTGAGGACCAGCCGCCGGGCTATGGCTACACCTTC
CDR3: CSVEDQPPGYGYTF

J: TRBJ2-5
size: .
D: TRBD2
V: TRBV20-1
DNA: TGCAGTGCTAGAGACAGCGGGAGGGATACAGGGACCCAGTACTTC
CDR3: CSARDSGRDTGTQYF

J: TRBJ1-1
size: once
D: .
V: TRBV9
DNA: TGTGCCAGCACTTTCTTTGACATGAACACTGAAGCTTTCTTT
CDR3: CASTFFDMNTEAFF

J: TRBJ2-1
size: once
D: .
V: TRBV9
DNA: TGTGCCAGCAGCCCTGGGGGGGGGCCGCGCAATGAGCAGTTCTTC
CDR3: CASSPGGGPRNEQFF

J: TRBJ1-1
size: .
D: .
V: TRBV6-2/TRBV6-3
DNA: TGTGCCAGCAGTTACGACCCTGGCGAGTACATGAACACTGAAGCTTTCTTT
CDR3: CASSYDPGEYMNTEAFF

J: TRBJ2-1
size: .
D: .
V: TRBV29-1
DNA: TGCAGCGTTGAAGGGGGGCGGGAGTGGTTCTTC
CDR3: CSVEGGREWFF

J: TRBJ2-1
size: many
D: .
V: TRBV24-1
DNA: TGTGCCACCAGTGACCGCACTAGGCGTGAGCAGTTCTTC
CDR3: CATSDRTRREQFF

J: TRBJ2-6
size: many
D: .
V: TRBV19
DNA: TGTGCCAGTAGTATTTATACAGGGCCCGGGGCCAACGTCCTGACTTTC
CDR3: CASSIYTGPGANVLTF

J: TRBJ2-2
size: .
D: TRBD1
V: TRBV10-3
DNA: TGTGCCATCAGTGAACTTCCGGGACAGGGGGCCGGGGAGCTGTTTTTT
CDR3: CAISELPGQGAGELFF

J: TRBJ2-3
size: .
D: TRBD2
V: TRBV9
DNA: TGTGCCAGCAGCGAACGACTAGCGGGGATCACAGATACGCAGTATTTT
CDR3: CASSERLAGITDTQYF

J: TRBJ2-7
size: .
D: .
V: TRBV7-8
DNA: TGTGCCAGCAGCTTGGGAGTACCTGACTACGAGCAGTACTTC
CDR3: CASSLGVPDYEQYF

J: TRBJ2-3
size: .
D: .
V: TRBV24-1
DNA: TGTGCCACCAGTGATTTTGGCGCCAGCACAGATACGCAGTATTTT
CDR3: CATSDFGASTDTQYF

J: TRBJ1-1
size: .
D: .
V: TRBV29-1
DNA: TGCAGCGTTCCTGACTGGACTGAAGCTTTCTTT
CDR3: CSVPDWTEAFF

J: TRBJ2-7
size: many
D: TRBD1
V: TRBV19
DNA: TGTGCCACCCGACCAGGGACAGGGGGCTCCTACGAGCAGTACTTC
CDR3: CATRPGTGGSYEQYF

J: TRBJ1-2
size: many
D: TRBD1
V: TRBV12-3/TRBV12-4
DNA: TGTGCCAGCAGTTACCACGGACAGGGCGGCTACACCTTC
CDR3: CASSYHGQGGYTF

J: TRBJ1-2
size: many
D: .
V: TRBV9
DNA: TGTGCCAGCAGCGTAGTTGGAGGGGGGTATGGCTACACCTTC
CDR3: CASSVVGGGYGYTF

J: TRBJ1-2
size: .
D: .
V: TRBV4-1
DNA: TGCGCCAGCAGCCAAGGCGCAGGGGATGGCTACACCTTC
CDR3: CASSQGAGDGYTF

J: TRBJ2-7
size: once
D: TRBD1
V: TRBV7-9
DNA: TGTGCCAGCAGCCGCCCCGGACAGGGTACCTACGAGCAGTACTTC
CDR3: CASSRPGQGTYEQYF

J: TRBJ2-7
size: .
D: TRBD2
V: TRBV11-2
DNA: TGTGCCAGCAGCTTAGAGGGACTACCTACCTACGAGCAGTACTTC
CDR3: CASSLEGLPTYEQYF

J: TRBJ2-3
size: many
D: .
V: TRBV29-1
DNA: TGCAGCACTGGACAGTTCACAGATACGCAGTATTTT
CDR3: CSTGQFTDTQYF

J: TRBJ1-1
size: few
D: TRBD1
V: TRBV27
DNA: TGTGCCAGCAAAGGACAGGGCCTGAACACTGAAGCTTTCTTT
CDR3: CASKGQGLNTEAFF

J: TRBJ2-7
size: .
D: .
V: TRBV2
DNA: TGTGCCAGAACACGACTTGGGGGCGGCTCCTACGAGCAGTACTTC
CDR3: CARTRLGGGSYEQYF

J: TRBJ1-4
size: .
D: TRBD1
V: TRBV6-1
DNA: TGTGCCAGCAGTGCCCGTAGGACAGGGTCTTCAACTAATGAAAAACTGTTTTTT
CDR3: CASSARRTGSSTNEKLFF

J: TRBJ1-5
size: .
D: .
V: TRBV19
DNA: TGTGCCAGTAGTATAGGCAGGGCGGGAGCTAGCAATCAGCCCCAGCATTTT
CDR3: CASSIGRAGASNQPQHF

J: TRBJ2-2
size: many
D: .
V: TRBV5-1
DNA: TGCGCCAGCAGCTGGGTCCAGGGGAACACCGGGGAGCTGTTTTTT
CDR3: CASSWVQGNTGELFF

J: TRBJ2-7
size: many
D: .
V: TRBV6-5
DNA: TGTGCCAGCAGTTACTCTCGGGGGACCTACGAGCAGTACTTC
CDR3: CASSYSRGTYEQYF

J: TRBJ1-2
size: .
D: .
V: TRBV19
DNA: TGTGCCAGTAGTATTGGGAGCGGCTACACCTTC
CDR3: CASSIGSGYTF

J: TRBJ1-5
size: .
D: .
V: TRBV5-6
DNA: TGTGCCAGCACCCTCGGGGGTCGGCCCCAGCATTTT
CDR3: CASTLGGRPQHF

J: TRBJ2-3
size: .
D: .
V: TRBV4-2
DNA: TGTGCCAGCAGCCAGGGGGGGCTCTGGGCCAATACGCAGTATTTT
CDR3: CASSQGGLWANTQYF

J: TRBJ2-7
size: .
D: .
V: TRBV10-3
DNA: TGTGCCATCAGTGAGTCTTACTACGAGCAGTACTTC
CDR3: CAISESYYEQYF

J: TRBJ1-5
size: .
D: .
V: TRBV29-1
DNA: TGCAGCGCCGGGGATAGCAATCAGCCCCAGCATTTT
CDR3: CSAGDSNQPQHF

J: TRBJ1-1
size: many
D: TRBD1
V: TRBV2
DNA: TGTGCCAGCAGAGCAAATCGGGGGACAGGGGGCACTGAAGCTTTCTTT
CDR3: CASRANRGTGGTEAFF

J: TRBJ2-1
size: .
D: TRBD2
V: TRBV19
DNA: TGTGCCAGTAGCCTCGGACTAGCGGGAGTGAGTGAGCAGTTCTTC
CDR3: CASSLGLAGVSEQFF

J: TRBJ2-6
size: few
D: TRBD1
V: TRBV3-1
DNA: TGTGCCAGCAGCCCTCAGGACAGGAAGGGACACGCTGGGGCCAACGTCCTGACTTTC
CDR3: CASSPQDRKGHAGANVLTF